The clone carrying this T cell receptor beta chain was detected ten times or more. The antigen is unknown. TCRdb independently ran MiXCR on the reads; one entry per CDR3 protein. In the table there are just under 550,000 distinct CDR3 sequences, around 27% of which are singletons. The data belong to a study of T cell repertoires in cytomegalovirus infection. Study summary: The public TCR beta signatures pointed to both CMV infection and matching HLA type. Study-level findings and limits: In two of eight donors, the top clonotype was HLA-C-restricted CMV-specific. Using cumulative public TCR beta family frequency, the authors identified those who carried CMV together with the relevant HLA.

V lost 6 bases and J lost 0, with 6 bases in between. CDR1 MDHEN and CDR2 SYDVKM come from the germline V gene. The CDR3 contains 12 residues. The chain recombines TRBV28 with TRBJ2-7, with D hard to call. This sequence was found in a human donor in good health (CMV status not recorded). Some clones in this sample may be carry-over from other donors' samples. The specimen was PBMCs. In nucleotides, the CDR3 is TGTGCCAGCAGCTTCGGCTCCTACGAGCAGTACTTC. This codes for CASSFGSYEQYF.